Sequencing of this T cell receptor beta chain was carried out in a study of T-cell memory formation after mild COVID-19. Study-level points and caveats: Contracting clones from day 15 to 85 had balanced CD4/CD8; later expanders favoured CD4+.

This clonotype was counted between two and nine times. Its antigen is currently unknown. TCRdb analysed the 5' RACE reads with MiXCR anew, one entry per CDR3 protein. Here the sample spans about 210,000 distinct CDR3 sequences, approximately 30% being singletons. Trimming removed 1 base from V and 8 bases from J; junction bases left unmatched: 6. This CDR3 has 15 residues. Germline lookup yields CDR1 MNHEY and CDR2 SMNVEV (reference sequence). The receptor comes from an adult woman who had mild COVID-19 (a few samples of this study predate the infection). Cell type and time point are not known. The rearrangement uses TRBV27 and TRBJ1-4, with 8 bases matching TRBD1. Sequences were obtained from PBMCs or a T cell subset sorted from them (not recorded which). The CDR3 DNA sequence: TGTGCCAGCAGTTTATGGGGGACAGGAGAAGAAAAACTGTTTTTT. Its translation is CASSLWGTGEEKLFF.